Presented here are 32 T cell receptor beta chains from one specimen sequenced in a study of neurological immune-mediated disorders. TCRdb fed the 5' RACE reads into MiXCR, producing one record per CDR3 protein. In the table there are around 31,000 distinct CDR3 sequences, about 3.8% of which are singletons. Sequencing was carried out using CD4+ T cells from blood. All receptors come from a woman in her thirties or forties in good health.

This clonotype was found many times. The chain is built from TRBV10-3 and TRBJ2-7; D uncertain. Looked up from germline, CDR1 is ENHRY and CDR2 is SYGVKD. CDR3 length: 12 residues. Trimming shortened V by 4 bases and J by 5 bases, and 9 bases separated the two germline ends. The CDR3 region has the DNA TGTGCCATCAGTGGGGGTCTGGACGAGCAGTACTTC. It is translated as CAISGGLDEQYF.

This chain connects TRBV3-1 to TRBJ2-7, with TRBD1 matching over 10 bases. The CDR3 sequence is 16 residues long. Germline CDR1 is LGHDT and CDR2 is YNNKEL (reference sequence). The V and J ends lost 3 bases and 0 bases, in that order; junction bases with no gene match: 5. CDR3 coding DNA: TGTGCCAGCAGCCAGGAGACAGGGGGCCTCTCCTACGAGCAGTACTTC. It codes for CASSQETGGLSYEQYF.

This clonotype was found many times. The chain links TRBV20-1 to TRBJ2-2; 12 bases fit TRBD1. Germline values: CDR1 DFQATT, CDR2 SNEGSKA (reference sequence). V was clipped by 3 bases and J by 7 bases; unmatched bases: 9. This CDR3 comprises 16 residues. For the CDR3, the DNA is TGCAGTGCTAGGGAAAAGGGACAGGGGGCCGTCGGGGAGCTGTTTTTT. It encodes CSAREKGQGAVGELFF.

This clonotype was counted at least ten times. CDR3 nucleotides: TGCAGTGCTGAGCGGGGGGGCGTAGATACGCAGTATTTT. Translation: CSAERGGVDTQYF. The chain links TRBV20-1 to TRBJ2-3, with 10 bases identical to TRBD2. Germline V gives CDR1 DFQATT, CDR2 SNEGSKA (reference sequence). V was clipped by 5 bases and J by 5 bases; unmatched bases: 4. This CDR3 comprises 13 residues.

This clonotype occurred many times. This chain uses TRBV6-5 with TRBJ2-1, with 7 bases lining up with TRBD1. The CDR3 covers 15 residues. Trimming removed 3 bases from V and 7 bases from J; junction bases left unmatched: 9. The germline V gene has CDR1 MNHEY and CDR2 SVGAGI. CDR3: CASSYSPTGLNEQFF. CDR3 in DNA: TGTGCCAGCAGTTATTCGCCGACAGGGTTAAATGAGCAGTTCTTC.

This clonotype has more than one count but fewer than ten. The rearrangement uses TRBV7-9 and TRBJ2-1; a weak D match, TRBD1 (5 bases). V lost 0 bases, J lost 10 bases, and 13 bases lay in between. Germline V gene data show CDR1 as SEHNR and CDR2 as FQNEAQ (reference sequence). The length of the CDR3 is 14 residues. CDR3 sequence: CASSLALDKGEQFF. The CDR3 nucleotides read TGTGCCAGCAGCTTAGCGTTGGACAAAGGGGAGCAGTTCTTC.

This clonotype was picked up many times. The chain carries TRBV12-3 or TRBV12-4 and TRBJ1-1; 9 positions agree with TRBD1. This CDR3 has 15 amino acids. V lost 5 bases and J lost 4; bases outside the gene matches: 8. The CDR3 sequence is CASSRTTGGSTEAFF. For the CDR3, the DNA is TGTGCCAGCAGTAGAACGACAGGGGGAAGCACTGAAGCTTTCTTT.

This clonotype was counted ten times or more. The chain is built from TRBV12-3 or TRBV12-4 and TRBJ1-1; maybe TRBD1 (5 bases). Trimming took off 3 bases at V and 12 bases at J, with 17 bases between the two ends. CDR3 size: 13 residues. CDR3 sequence (DNA): TGTGCCAGCAGTTTGAGGAGTGGGGCGTTAACTTTCTTT. Translating it yields CASSLRSGALTFF.

This clonotype was seen repeatedly, ten times or more. This rearrangement joins TRBV9 to TRBJ2-1; unclear D gene. This CDR3 spans 11 amino acids. Germline assignment: CDR1 SGDLS and CDR2 YYNGEE. Trimming pared 0 bases from V and 10 bases from J, leaving 5 bases between. This CDR3 reads CASSVDVEQFF. As DNA, the CDR3 is TGTGCCAGCAGCGTAGACGTAGAGCAGTTCTTC.

This clonotype was seen at least ten times. The chain joins TRBV18 to TRBJ2-3, with a possible D match to TRBD2 (7 bases). V lost 3 bases, J lost 4 bases, and 14 bases lay in between. Germline lookup yields CDR1 KGHSH and CDR2 LQKENI. The length of the CDR3 is 15 residues. The CDR3 sequence is CASSPAGAQADTQYF. The CDR3 DNA follows: TGTGCCAGCTCACCGGCGGGGGCCCAGGCAGATACGCAGTATTTT.

This clonotype was detected many times. The chain combines TRBV5-1 with TRBJ2-5; D uncertain. The V end was cut by 2 bases, the J end by 0 bases, with 8 bases between. CDR3 length: 14 residues. Per the germline V gene, CDR1 is SGHRS and CDR2 is YFSETQ. CDR3 amino acids: CASSFLGNQETQYF. CDR3 sequence (DNA): TGCGCCAGCAGCTTCTTGGGGAACCAAGAGACCCAGTACTTC. Together with reference TRBV5-1 and TRBJ2-5, the CDR3 gives the full variable domain: KAGVTQTPRYLIKTRGQQVTLSCSPISGHRSVSWYQQTPGQGLQFLFEYFSETQRNKGNFPGRFSGRQFSNSRSEMNVSTLELGDSALYLCASSFLGNQETQYFGPGTRLLVL.

This clonotype was seen ten or more times. V is TRBV4-1 and J is TRBJ2-3; D unclear. This CDR3 spans 11 amino acids. V shed 8 bases and J shed 5 bases, with 8 bases lying between them. Germline V gene lookup returns CDR1 MGHRA and CDR2 YSYEKL. The CDR3 is CASPWLDTQYF. CDR3 in DNA: TGCGCCAGCCCCTGGTTAGATACGCAGTATTTT.

In its sample, this clonotype was seen many times. This chain joins TRBV5-6 and TRBJ1-1; 7 bases align to TRBD1. Trimming removed 3 bases from V and 8 bases from J; junction bases left unmatched: 7. Looked up from germline, CDR1 is SGHDT and CDR2 is YYEEEE. The CDR3 runs to 13 residues. The CDR3 reads CASSSVSGQEAFF. In DNA, the CDR3 is TGTGCCAGCAGCTCAGTCTCGGGACAGGAAGCTTTCTTT.

This clonotype occurred many times. The chain has TRBV5-1 and TRBJ1-2, with D possibly TRBD1 on 5 matching bases. The CDR3 is made up of 15 amino acids. With 2 bases removed from V and 6 bases from J, the gap between germline ends came to 17 bases. Per germline, CDR1 SGHRS and CDR2 YFSETQ. The CDR3 sequence is CASSFGGPTMDGYTF. CDR3 DNA: TGCGCCAGCAGCTTCGGGGGTCCCACCATGGATGGCTACACCTTC.

Ten or more counts support this clonotype. The chain couples TRBV20-1 to TRBJ2-5, with a possible D match to TRBD2 (7 bases). Trimming took 3 bases from V and 5 from J, leaving 13 bases between them. In germline, CDR1 is DFQATT, CDR2 SNEGSKA (reference sequence). The CDR3 loop spans 13 amino acids. CDR3 region: CSASFGGHETQYF. The CDR3, as DNA: TGCAGTGCTAGCTTCGGGGGGCATGAGACCCAGTACTTC.

This clonotype was recorded many times. The rearrangement links TRBV3-1 to TRBJ2-1; possibly TRBD2 for D (7 bases). V shed 6 bases and J shed 4 bases, with 16 bases lying between them. CDR3 length equals 15 residues. In germline, CDR1 is LGHDT, CDR2 YNNKEL (reference sequence). This chain's CDR3 is CASSLGRGLYNEQFF. CDR3 nucleotide sequence: TGTGCCAGCAGTCTGGGGCGGGGGCTGTACAATGAGCAGTTCTTC.

This clonotype was observed many times. A read error may be the cause here, since a much bigger clone is one base away. This chain links TRBV29-1 with TRBJ1-4, with 7 bases matching TRBD1. The CDR3 length is 13 residues. V lost 7 bases, J lost 6 bases, and 8 bases stayed unmatched. Germline V lookup: CDR1 SQVTM, CDR2 ANQGSEA. The CDR3 coding sequence is TGCAGCGCCAGGGGACAGTTCGATGAAAAACTGTTTTTT. Encoded protein: CSARGQFDEKLFF.

This clonotype appeared many times. The chain joins TRBV7-2 to TRBJ2-3, with D uncertain. V was trimmed by 1 base and J by 2 bases, leaving 7 bases between them. The CDR3 is 14 amino acids. CDR1 SGHTA and CDR2 FQGNSA come from the germline V gene. The CDR3 reads CASSLVGSTDTQYF. The CDR3, as DNA: TGTGCCAGCAGCTTAGTCGGATCCACAGATACGCAGTATTTT.

The chain links TRBV20-1 to TRBJ2-5; 12 nucleotides match TRBD2. The CDR3 has 15 amino acids. V lost 4 bases and J lost 2; bases outside the gene matches: 5. CDR1 is DFQATT, CDR2 SNEGSKA, per germline (reference sequence). DNA of the CDR3: TGCAGTGCTAACGCGGGGACTAGCGGGCAAGAGACCCAGTACTTC. Amino acids: CSANAGTSGQETQYF.

This clonotype was seen many times. This chain links TRBV27 with TRBJ1-2; TRBD1 agrees at 9 bases. The germline gives CDR1 MNHEY, CDR2 SMNVEV (reference sequence). V gave up 4 bases and J gave up 4 bases; unmatched junction bases: 7. The length of the CDR3 is 15 residues. The CDR3 nucleotides are TGTGCCAGCAGTTCAGGACAGGGGCTTCCCTATGGCTACACCTTC. Its protein is CASSSGQGLPYGYTF.

This clonotype was picked up many times. The chain combines TRBV11-2 with TRBJ2-3; either TRBD1 or TRBD2 may fit D (5 bases each). V lost 6 bases, J lost 4 bases, and 23 bases lay in between. The CDR3 has 17 residues. Germline CDR1 SGHAT, CDR2 FQNNGV. CDR3 amino acids: CASRPLRGARGADTQYF. CDR3 coding DNA: TGTGCCAGCAGACCCCTCCGGGGAGCCCGAGGGGCAGATACGCAGTATTTT.

This clonotype has ten or more counts. V usage is TRBV9 and J usage is TRBJ2-5, with TRBD2 identical over 9 bases. After removal of 4 bases from V and 2 bases from J, the junction contained 6 bases not matched to a gene. Germline V CDR1 and CDR2: SGDLS, YYNGEE. CDR3 length equals 15 residues. The CDR3, as DNA: TGTGCCAGCAGCATAGCGGGGGTGGTTCAAGAGACCCAGTACTTC. Translating it yields CASSIAGVVQETQYF.

The chain uses TRBV4-1 and TRBJ2-1; no firm D call. The ends were cut back, 1 base at V and 2 bases at J, with 12 bases in the middle. In germline, CDR1 is MGHRA, CDR2 YSYEKL. This CDR3 has 16 amino acids. The DNA of the CDR3 is TGCGCCAGCAGCCAAGGAGTTCTGATCCCCTACAATGAGCAGTTCTTC. Its translation: CASSQGVLIPYNEQFF.

This clonotype was seen ten or more times. This rearrangement joins TRBV7-2 to TRBJ2-3, with TRBD2 as a possible D gene (6 bases). This CDR3 comprises 14 residues. The germline V gene has CDR1 SGHTA and CDR2 FQGNSA. Trimming cost V 6 bases and J 3 bases, with 13 bases left between them. The CDR3 reads CASRIAVQTDTQYF. Here the CDR3 DNA reads TGTGCCAGCAGGATAGCGGTGCAGACAGATACGCAGTATTTT.

This clonotype came up many times. The chain has TRBV20-1 and TRBJ2-3; possibly TRBD2 for D (6 bases). V was clipped by 2 bases and J by 4 bases, with 13 bases between them. Germline loops: CDR1 DFQATT, CDR2 SNEGSKA (reference sequence). This CDR3 region has 14 residues. The CDR3 region has the DNA TGCAGTGCTAGAAGGGACTTTCCCCCAGATACGCAGTATTTT. Its protein product is CSARRDFPPDTQYF.

There are many counts of this clonotype. The chain combines TRBV20-1 with TRBJ1-2; tentatively, D is TRBD1 (6 bases). There are 15 residues in the CDR3. Trimming stripped 4 bases from V and 6 bases from J, with 21 bases between. Per the germline V gene, CDR1 is DFQATT and CDR2 is SNEGSKA (reference sequence). The CDR3 here is CSATLGAGLMDGYTF. CDR3 sequence (DNA): TGCAGTGCTACCTTGGGGGCAGGACTAATGGATGGCTACACCTTC.

Ten or more counts support this clonotype. The V gene is TRBV7-2, the J gene TRBJ2-1, with D perhaps given as TRBD1 or TRBD2 (5 bases each). CDR1 and CDR2 from the germline V gene are SGHTA and FQGNSA. Deletions cut 4 bases from V and 6 bases from J, with 13 bases between. CDR3 length: 14 residues. CDR3 sequence: CASSSSGRGNEQFF. In DNA form, the CDR3 reads TGTGCCAGCAGCTCATCGGGAAGGGGCAATGAGCAGTTCTTC.

At least ten counts were recorded for this clonotype. The rearrangement joins TRBV3-1 to TRBJ2-3; 8 bases are shared with TRBD1. Germline V gene sequence: CDR1 LGHDT, CDR2 YNNKEL (reference sequence). V was clipped by 5 bases and J by 6 bases; unmatched bases: 4. This CDR3 region has 13 residues. CDR3 loop: CASSLQGADTQYF. DNA for the CDR3: TGTGCCAGCAGCTTGCAGGGGGCGGATACGCAGTATTTT.

This clonotype was counted ten times or more. The chain has TRBV5-1 and TRBJ1-3; D is ambiguous. The CDR3 has 14 amino acids. Germline V gene sequence: CDR1 SGHRS, CDR2 YFSETQ. Trimming cost V 1 base and J 2 bases, with 7 bases left between them. CDR3 sequence reads: CASSLSATGNTIYF. The CDR3, as DNA: TGCGCCAGCAGCTTGTCAGCAACTGGAAACACCATATATTTT.

Many counts were recorded for this clonotype. V gene TRBV6-5 combines with J gene TRBJ2-7; D is perhaps TRBD2 (6 bases). V was trimmed by 4 bases and J by 5 bases, leaving 18 bases between them. The CDR3 covers 15 residues. CDR1 is MNHEY, CDR2 SVGAGI, per germline. The CDR3 here is CASSSGGSPRNEQYF. The CDR3 coding sequence is TGTGCCAGCAGTTCCGGGGGTAGCCCACGGAACGAGCAGTACTTC.

This clonotype was found many times. This chain uses TRBV20-1 with TRBJ1-5; D possibly corresponds to TRBD1 (5 bases). CDR3 length: 15 residues. V lost 6 bases and J 3 bases, leaving 18 bases between the germline ends. The V gene's germline CDR1 is DFQATT and CDR2 SNEGSKA (reference sequence). The CDR3 nucleotides read TGCAGTGCCCCCGCCGGGGGGAGTACCAATCAGCCCCAGCATTTT. Translating gives CSAPAGGSTNQPQHF.

This clonotype has ten or more counts. The rearrangement joins TRBV10-2 to TRBJ2-5; TRBD1 matches 8 bases. Per the germline V gene, CDR1 is WSHSY and CDR2 is SAAADI. J lost 5 bases, V lost 6 bases, and 11 bases had no gene match. The CDR3 loop spans 15 amino acids. The CDR3 nucleotides are TGCGCCAGCAGGGACAGGGTAGGGACGCACGAGACCCAGTACTTC. As protein: CASRDRVGTHETQYF.